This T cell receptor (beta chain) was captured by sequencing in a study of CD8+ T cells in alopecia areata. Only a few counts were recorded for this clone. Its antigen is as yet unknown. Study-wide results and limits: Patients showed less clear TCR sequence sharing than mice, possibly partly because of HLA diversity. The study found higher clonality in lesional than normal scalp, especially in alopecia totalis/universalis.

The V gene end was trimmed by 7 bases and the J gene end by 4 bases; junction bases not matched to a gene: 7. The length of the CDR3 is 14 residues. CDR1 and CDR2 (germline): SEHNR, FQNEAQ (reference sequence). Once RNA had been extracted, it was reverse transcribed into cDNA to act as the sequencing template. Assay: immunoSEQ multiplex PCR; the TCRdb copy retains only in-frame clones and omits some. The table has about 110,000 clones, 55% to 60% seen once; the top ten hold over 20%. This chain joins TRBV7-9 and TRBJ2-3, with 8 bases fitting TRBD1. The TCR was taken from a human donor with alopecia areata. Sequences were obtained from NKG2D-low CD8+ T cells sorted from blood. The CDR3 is CASMAWDRSDTQYF. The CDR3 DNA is TGTGCCAGCATGGCCTGGGACAGGTCAGATACGCAGTATTTT. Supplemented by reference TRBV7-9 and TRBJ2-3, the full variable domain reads DTGVSQNPRHKITKRGQNVTFRCDPISEHNRLYWYRQTLGQGPEFLTYFQNEAQLEKSRLLSDRFSAERPKGSFSTLEIQRTEQGDSAMYLCASMAWDRSDTQYFGPGTRLTVL.